The rows below give T cell receptor beta chains drawn from one sample of a study of blood T cell repertoires in COVID-19. Assay used: immunoSEQ multiplex PCR; TCRdb lists only in-frame clones, some missing. The sample includes some 210,000 clones, roughly 81% of them seen just once. The sequencing sample was made of peripheral blood. These receptor sequences come from a woman in her forties or fifties with active or convalescent COVID-19. Both conserved end residues are part of each CDR3. D genes are given only for firm matches. Not every row has a clone size; where given, it reads once, few, many or a size class.

size	D	V	J	CDR3	DNA
-	-	TRBV19	TRBJ1-3	CASSVWGTYSGNTIYF	TGTGCCAGTAGTGTTTGGGGCACCTACTCTGGAAACACCATATATTTT
-	-	TRBV6-1	TRBJ1-2	CASSDAGMSEGYTF	TGTGCCAGCAGTGACGCCGGTATGAGTGAGGGCTACACCTTC
few	-	TRBV5-6	TRBJ1-1	CASSLAPGEVNTEAFF	TGTGCCAGCAGCTTGGCACCAGGGGAAGTGAACACTGAAGCTTTCTTT
-	-	TRBV7-2	TRBJ2-1	CASSLVFGNNEQFF	TGTGCCAGCAGCTTAGTATTCGGTAACAATGAGCAGTTCTTC
once	-	TRBV7-9	TRBJ1-6	CASSPFSYNSPLHF	TGTGCCAGCAGCCCCTTTTCCTATAATTCACCCCTCCACTTT
-	-	TRBV24-1	TRBJ2-5	CATSGVGGTGKTQYF	TGTGCCACCAGTGGGGTCGGGGGGACAGGAAAGACCCAGTACTTC
-	-	TRBV2	TRBJ2-2	CASSVISGTQGGELFF	TGTGCCAGCAGTGTAATATCCGGGACTCAGGGCGGGGAGCTGTTTTTT
-	-	TRBV5-1	TRBJ1-6	CASSLGSRNNSPLHF	TGCGCCAGCAGCTTGGGGTCCAGGAATAATTCACCCCTCCACTTT
-	-	TRBV6-1	TRBJ1-2	CASSEFGTRAGYTF	TGTGCCAGCAGTGAATTCGGGACAAGGGCTGGCTACACCTTC
-	TRBD2	TRBV7-3	TRBJ2-1	CASSLKGGRVYNEQFF	TGTGCCAGCAGCTTGAAAGGCGGGAGGGTCTACAATGAGCAGTTCTTC
-	-	TRBV29-1	TRBJ1-2	CSVQPGMEYGYTF	TGCAGCGTTCAGCCGGGGATGGAGTATGGCTACACCTTC
once	-	TRBV6-5	TRBJ2-1	CASSIAESYNEQFF	TGTGCCAGCAGTATAGCGGAGTCCTACAATGAGCAGTTCTTC
once	-	TRBV7-9	TRBJ1-3	CASSGGTNRDTIYF	TGTGCCAGCAGCGGTGGGACAAATAGGGACACCATATATTTT
-	-	TRBV10-3	TRBJ1-3	CAISESGRNTIYF	TGTGCCATCAGTGAGTCGGGCAGAAACACCATATATTTT
-	-	TRBV6-5	TRBJ2-2	CASSFTWPTGELFF	TGTGCCAGCAGTTTTACCTGGCCGACCGGGGAGCTGTTTTTT
few	-	TRBV24-1	TRBJ2-1	CATTGRGRGGYEQFF	TGTGCCACCACCGGTAGAGGACGCGGAGGGTATGAGCAGTTCTTC
-	-	TRBV12-5	TRBJ2-2	CASGTPQANTGELFF	TGTGCTAGTGGTACCCCTCAGGCGAACACCGGGGAGCTGTTTTTT
-	TRBD2	TRBV28	TRBJ2-5	CASGLFLAGEETQYF	TGTGCCAGCGGGCTCTTCCTAGCGGGAGAAGAGACCCAGTACTTC
-	TRBD1	TRBV19	TRBJ1-4	CASRGLGQPSEKLFF	TGTGCCAGTAGAGGATTGGGACAGCCGTCTGAAAAACTGTTTTTT
-	-	TRBV19	TRBJ1-4	CASSAPGHQKLFF	TGTGCCAGTAGTGCTCCGGGACACCAAAAACTGTTTTTT
-	TRBD1	TRBV5-1	TRBJ2-5	CASSFGQGARETQYF	TGCGCCAGCAGCTTTGGACAGGGGGCGCGGGAGACCCAGTACTTC
-	TRBD1	TRBV28	TRBJ2-6	CASSSGTGAVFVLTF	TGTGCCAGCAGTAGCGGGACAGGGGCTGTTTTCGTCCTGACTTTC
-	-	TRBV6-5	TRBJ1-1	CASGGATEENGAFF	TGTGCCAGCGGCGGGGCAACCGAGGAAAACGGGGCTTTCTTT
few	TRBD2	TRBV29-1	TRBJ2-7	CSGGLAAYEQYF	TGCAGCGGGGGACTAGCGGCCTACGAGCAGTACTTC
-	TRBD2	TRBV29-1	TRBJ2-3	CSVGTSGRDTQYF	TGCAGCGTCGGGACTAGCGGGAGAGATACGCAGTATTTT
-	TRBD1	TRBV6-6	TRBJ1-5	CASRIDRGQQPQHF	TGTGCCAGCAGGATTGACAGGGGCCAACAGCCCCAGCATTTT
-	TRBD2	TRBV18	TRBJ2-7	CASSRLAEVYEQYF	TGTGCCAGCTCACGACTAGCGGAGGTCTACGAGCAGTACTTC
-	TRBD2	TRBV6-5	TRBJ2-3	CAGRTSGPDTQYF	TGTGCCGGCCGGACTAGCGGGCCAGATACGCAGTATTTT
-	TRBD1	TRBV3-1/TRBV3-2	TRBJ1-1	CASSQGRGWMNTEAFF	TGTGCCAGCAGCCAAGGCAGGGGGTGGATGAACACTGAAGCTTTCTTT
-	TRBD2	TRBV19	TRBJ2-1	CASSTQREVYNEQFF	TGTGCCAGTAGTACCCAGCGGGAGGTCTACAATGAGCAGTTCTTC
-	TRBD1	TRBV10-3	TRBJ1-1	CAIGDRGSNTEAFF	TGTGCCATCGGGGACAGGGGGTCGAACACTGAAGCTTTCTTT
few	TRBD1	TRBV7-6	TRBJ1-4	CASSRGTGVIANEKLFF	TGTGCCAGCAGCCGCGGGACAGGGGTGATAGCTAATGAAAAACTGTTTTTT
-	-	TRBV4-1	TRBJ1-4	CASSQDTGGTNEKLFF	TGCGCCAGCAGCCAAGATACTGGGGGGACTAATGAAAAACTGTTTTTT
-	-	TRBV24-1	TRBJ1-1	CATSDFRSPEAFF	TGTGCCACCAGTGATTTTCGGAGCCCTGAAGCTTTCTTT
-	-	TRBV28	TRBJ2-1	CASSLSGRNEQFF	TGTGCCAGCAGTTTGTCAGGGCGGAATGAGCAGTTCTTC
-	TRBD1	TRBV12-5	TRBJ2-3	CASGTQTGGGTDTQYF	TGTGCTAGTGGGACCCAGACAGGGGGCGGGACAGATACGCAGTATTTT
-	TRBD2	TRBV18	TRBJ2-1	CASSPPGGGYNEQFF	TGTGCCAGCTCACCCCCTGGCGGGGGGTACAATGAGCAGTTCTTC
few	TRBD2	TRBV2	TRBJ2-1	CASSENSASGRLGETYNEQFF	TGTGCCAGCAGTGAAAACTCTGCTAGCGGGAGGCTAGGAGAAACCTACAATGAGCAGTTCTTC
-	TRBD2	TRBV4-2	TRBJ2-7	CASSRGLAAYEQYF	TGTGCCAGCAGCAGAGGACTAGCGGCCTACGAGCAGTACTTC
-	-	TRBV18	TRBJ2-3	CASSPLQQAYTDTQYF	TGTGCCAGCTCACCCCTACAACAGGCCTACACAGATACGCAGTATTTT
-	-	TRBV3-1/TRBV3-2	TRBJ1-2	CASSQGLRSGYGYTF	TGTGCCAGCAGCCAAGGCCTTCGGTCTGGCTATGGCTACACCTTC
-	TRBD1	TRBV30	TRBJ1-5	CAWGQGLDQPQHF	TGTGCCTGGGGACAGGGGTTGGATCAGCCCCAGCATTTT
-	-	TRBV5-4	TRBJ1-2	CASSLDRQDGYTF	TGTGCCAGCAGCTTGGATAGACAGGATGGCTACACCTTC
-	-	TRBV28	TRBJ1-1	CASSLKEVAFF	TGTGCCAGCAGTTTAAAGGAGGTAGCTTTCTTT
-	TRBD1	TRBV5-1	TRBJ2-5	CASSPKKTGGQETQYF	TGCGCCAGCAGCCCAAAGAAGACAGGGGGCCAAGAGACCCAGTACTTC
-	-	TRBV7-6	TRBJ2-2	CASSLAGEAGELFF	TGTGCCAGCAGCTTAGCCGGGGAGGCCGGGGAGCTGTTTTTT
-	TRBD1	TRBV6-6	TRBJ1-6	CASSRSRQGATYNSPLHF	TGTGCCAGCAGTCGCTCCCGACAGGGGGCAACCTATAATTCACCCCTCCACTTT
-	TRBD2	TRBV5-1	TRBJ2-7	CASSPRTSDSEQYF	TGCGCCAGCAGCCCGCGGACTAGCGATTCCGAGCAGTACTTC
-	TRBD2	TRBV30	TRBJ2-7	CAWGASGSYEQYF	TGTGCCTGGGGCGCTAGCGGATCCTACGAGCAGTACTTC
-	-	TRBV28	TRBJ2-3	CASSFWGRGTDTQYF	TGTGCCAGCAGTTTCTGGGGGCGGGGCACAGATACGCAGTATTTT
-	TRBD1	TRBV9	TRBJ1-5	CASSLLGQGQPQHF	TGTGCCAGCAGCCTACTAGGACAGGGACAGCCCCAGCATTTT
-	-	TRBV20-1	TRBJ2-3	CSAQARDTQYF	TGCAGTGCTCAGGCCAGAGATACGCAGTATTTT
-	-	TRBV18	TRBJ1-5	CASSPTEDQPQHF	TGTGCCAGCTCACCGACAGAAGATCAGCCCCAGCATTTT
once	TRBD1	TRBV3-1/TRBV3-2	TRBJ1-2	CASSPDRGGYTF	TGTGCCAGCAGCCCGGACAGGGGGGGCTACACCTTC
once	-	TRBV29-1	TRBJ1-2	CSVVLAGNNYGYTF	TGCAGCGTTGTACTCGCCGGGAATAACTATGGCTACACCTTC
-	-	TRBV28	TRBJ1-1	CASRRDSTEAFF	TGTGCCAGCAGGCGTGACAGCACTGAAGCTTTCTTT
-	-	TRBV2	TRBJ1-1	CASSERVSDTEAFF	TGTGCCAGCAGTGAGAGGGTCAGCGACACTGAAGCTTTCTTT
-	TRBD1	TRBV2	TRBJ1-3	CASIRGNSGNTIYF	TGTGCCAGCATCAGGGGGAACTCTGGAAACACCATATATTTT
-	-	TRBV13	TRBJ1-1	CASRRVVGRSRSEAFF	TGTGCCAGCAGACGAGTCGTGGGGAGGTCGAGGTCTGAAGCTTTCTTT